The sample holds many counts of the clone carrying this TCR beta chain. The CDR3 runs 13 residues. The germline CDR1 and CDR2 sequences are SQVTM and ANQGSEA. V was pared by 4 bases and J by 3 bases, with 4 bases of the junction left unmatched. This specimen belongs to a study of T cells in Graves' hyperthyroidism and ophthalmopathy. Researchers took RNA transcripts and amplified the TCR beta CDR3 regions from them. An initial round of RT-PCR targeting the TCR CDR3 relied on the HTBI primer set. TCRdb re-called the multiplex PCR reads with MiXCR, one entry per CDR3 protein. The table lists around 350,000 distinct CDR3 sequences, 19% of them singletons. Clinicians diagnosed patients from clinical symptoms, serum thyroxine and TRAb, thyroid ultrasound and orbital computed tomography.

Sequenced input: blood. This receptor was taken from a woman aged 18 to 35 with Graves' hyperthyroidism. The chain recombines TRBV29-1 with TRBJ1-2, with 8 positions matching TRBD1. CDR3 in amino acids: CSVVQGADYGYTF. CDR3 nucleotides: TGCAGCGTTGTTCAGGGGGCGGACTATGGCTACACCTTC.